This TCR beta chain emerged from a study of shared clonotypes between healthy human individuals. Study-wide points: Estimated richness values were generally larger in naive subsets than in memory subsets.

From germline, CDR1 is SGHDN and CDR2 FVKESK. Trimming cost V 1 base and J 5 bases, with 8 bases left between them. This CDR3 is built from 13 residues. Several immunoSEQ plates received, in even portions, the genomic DNA of each subset. Clones were read by immunoSEQ multiplex PCR, and TCRdb kept only the in-frame ones, dropping some. The sample contains about 1.9 million clones, around 95% of which appear only once. In regard to this clone: What it recognizes is unknown. Other DNA sequences in the sample encode the same CDR3.

Selected positively for CCR7 and CD45RO-negative, naive CD8 cells excluded terminally differentiated effector memory CD45RA+ cells. The study enrolled healthy HIV-negative adults without recent acute infections or vaccinations as donors. V is TRBV14 and J is TRBJ2-5; D not certain. Sequences were obtained from naive CD8+ T cells from PBMCs. The receptor's source is a young man in good health. Some clones in this sample may be carry-over from other donors' samples. The chain's CDR3 is CASSQGVRETQYF. CDR3 nucleotide sequence: TGTGCCAGCAGCCAAGGGGTCCGGGAGACCCAGTACTTC. The full variable domain, completed using reference TRBV14 and TRBJ2-5, is EAGVTQFPSHSVIEKGQTVTLRCDPISGHDNLYWYRRVMGKEIKFLLHFVKESKQDESGMPNNRFLAERTGGTYSTLKVQPAELEDSGVYFCASSQGVRETQYFGPGTRLLVL.